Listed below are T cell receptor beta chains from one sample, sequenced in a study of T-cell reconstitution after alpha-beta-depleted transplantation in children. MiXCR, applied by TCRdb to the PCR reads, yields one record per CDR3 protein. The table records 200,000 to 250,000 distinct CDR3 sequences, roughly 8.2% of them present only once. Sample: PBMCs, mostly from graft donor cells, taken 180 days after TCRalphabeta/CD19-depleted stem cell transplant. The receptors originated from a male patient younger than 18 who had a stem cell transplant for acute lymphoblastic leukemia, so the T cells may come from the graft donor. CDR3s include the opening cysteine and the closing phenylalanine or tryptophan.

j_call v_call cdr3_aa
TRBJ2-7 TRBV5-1 CASSLGHGYYEQYF
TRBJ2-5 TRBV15 CATSRRIGETQYF
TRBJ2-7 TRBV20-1 CSGALAGAYEQYF
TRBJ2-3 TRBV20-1 CSASPSSGYTDTQYF
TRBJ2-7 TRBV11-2 CASSPNKTGAYEQYF
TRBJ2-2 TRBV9 CASSVVLTGGGNTGELFF
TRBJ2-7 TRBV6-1 CASSDGKYYEQYF
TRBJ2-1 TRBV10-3 CAISGGLAGEGNEQFF
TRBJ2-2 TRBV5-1 CASSLKFRELFF
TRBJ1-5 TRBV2 CASSERSNQPQHF
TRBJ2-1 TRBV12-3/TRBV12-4 CASSRPLGSSYNEQFF
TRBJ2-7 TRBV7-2 CASSLVLASYEQYF
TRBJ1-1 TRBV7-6 CASSLAPTNTEAFF
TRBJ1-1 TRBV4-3 CASSQITGTQVTEAFF
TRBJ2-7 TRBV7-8 CASSIQTGGSYEQYF
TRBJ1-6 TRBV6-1 CASSLDRDRVGNSPLHF
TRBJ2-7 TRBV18 CASSPRDRARPYEQYF
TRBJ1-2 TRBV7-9 CASSLGWDGYTF
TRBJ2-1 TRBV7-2 CASSVGLAGDGEFF
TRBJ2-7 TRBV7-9 CASSLASGRLYEQYF
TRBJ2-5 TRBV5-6 CASSSTGLEETQYF
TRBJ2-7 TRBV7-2 CASSLIQAAYEQYF
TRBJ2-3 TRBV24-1 CATSNGGAQYF
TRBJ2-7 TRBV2 CASNNDWGSYEQYF
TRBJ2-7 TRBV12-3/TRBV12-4 CASSLYRGNEQYF
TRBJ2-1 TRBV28 CASSLQLSGQFF
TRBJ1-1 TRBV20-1 CSARAGTEAFF
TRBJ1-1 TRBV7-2 CASSPVGSRFMNTEAFF
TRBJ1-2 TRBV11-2 CASSSPVGPRYGYTF
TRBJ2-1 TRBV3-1 CASSQAKLAGGARNEQFF
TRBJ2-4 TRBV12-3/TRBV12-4 CASGGGTSGALLAKNIQYF
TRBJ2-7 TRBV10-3 CAISLGGVRPLSYEQYF
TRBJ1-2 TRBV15 CATSRSGPGSANYGYTF
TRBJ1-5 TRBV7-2 CASSLVGGDNQPQHF
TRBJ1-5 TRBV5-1 CASSLTGWQPQHF
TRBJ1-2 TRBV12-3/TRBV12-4 CASGRGNGYTF
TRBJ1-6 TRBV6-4 CASSDSGFTLHF
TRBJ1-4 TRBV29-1 CSVRGDEKLFF
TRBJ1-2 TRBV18 CASSRDREYYTF
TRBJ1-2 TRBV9 CASSPRESGYTF
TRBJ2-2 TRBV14 CASSQRVTGELFF
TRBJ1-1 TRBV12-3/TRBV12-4 CASSSYPGAFF
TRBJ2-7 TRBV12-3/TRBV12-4 CASSTGQGWSYEQYF
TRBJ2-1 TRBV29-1 CSVGGLYNEQFF
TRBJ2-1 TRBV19 CASSILPRDSRTNEQFF
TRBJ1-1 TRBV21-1 CASSKTGGPDTEAFF
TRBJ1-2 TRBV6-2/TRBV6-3 CASSQTGAGYGYTF
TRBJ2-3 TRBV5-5 CASSFGTRSTDTQYF
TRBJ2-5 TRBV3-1 CATSQGLAGVRQETQYF
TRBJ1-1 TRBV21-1 CASSKPDRKAFF
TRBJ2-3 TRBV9 CASSVAAGRSTDTQYF